A selection of T cell receptor beta chains follows, all from one sample in a study of blood T cells in healthy people across ages. TCRdb redid the calling of the 5' RACE reads with MiXCR, one entry per CDR3 protein. The sample includes 730,000 or so distinct CDR3 sequences, approximately 40% of them seen just once. The source material was blood. These receptors came from an elderly man in good health. Both conserved end residues are part of each CDR3. D genes are given only for firm matches. Not all rows give a size; the values are once, few, many and, for expanded clones, a class.

abundance: -; v_gene: TRBV20-1; d_gene: TRBD1; j_gene: TRBJ1-5; CDR3aa: CSATLRDRQNQPQHF; CDR3nt: TGCAGTGCAACACTCCGGGACAGACAAAATCAGCCCCAGCATTTT
abundance: -; v_gene: TRBV6-2/TRBV6-3; d_gene: TRBD1; j_gene: TRBJ2-5; CDR3aa: CASSLQGARQETQYF; CDR3nt: TGTGCCAGCAGCTTACAGGGGGCGCGGCAAGAGACCCAGTACTTC
abundance: -; v_gene: TRBV11-3; d_gene: -; j_gene: TRBJ2-7; CDR3aa: CASSLGGASDEQYF; CDR3nt: TGTGCCAGCAGCTTAGGAGGGGCCAGTGACGAGCAGTACTTC
abundance: few; v_gene: TRBV30; d_gene: TRBD2; j_gene: TRBJ2-1; CDR3aa: CAWSHLYGAGGPSEQFF; CDR3nt: TGTGCCTGGAGTCATCTCTATGGGGCGGGAGGGCCAAGTGAGCAGTTCTTC
abundance: few; v_gene: TRBV20-1; d_gene: TRBD1; j_gene: TRBJ2-5; CDR3aa: CSAREGQVGGKETQYF; CDR3nt: TGCAGTGCTAGAGAGGGACAGGTAGGGGGAAAAGAGACCCAGTACTTC
abundance: -; v_gene: TRBV4-3; d_gene: -; j_gene: TRBJ2-3; CDR3aa: CASSQDLSPLPQYF; CDR3nt: TGCGCCAGCAGCCAAGATCTGAGTCCGCTCCCGCAGTATTTT
abundance: -; v_gene: TRBV7-2; d_gene: -; j_gene: TRBJ2-5; CDR3aa: CASSLGQGGTQETQYF; CDR3nt: TGTGCCAGCAGCTTAGGCCAGGGTGGAACCCAAGAGACCCAGTACTTC
abundance: -; v_gene: TRBV4-1; d_gene: -; j_gene: TRBJ1-3; CDR3aa: CASSQDRSAFSGNTIYF; CDR3nt: TGCGCCAGCAGCCAAGATCGGTCTGCGTTCTCTGGAAACACCATATATTTT
abundance: few; v_gene: TRBV6-2/TRBV6-3; d_gene: -; j_gene: TRBJ2-5; CDR3aa: CASSWEETQYF; CDR3nt: TGTGCCAGCAGTTGGGAAGAGACCCAGTACTTC
abundance: -; v_gene: TRBV9; d_gene: -; j_gene: TRBJ1-1; CDR3aa: CASSGLGTTNTEAFF; CDR3nt: TGTGCCAGCAGCGGGCTTGGGACGACGAACACTGAAGCTTTCTTT
abundance: -; v_gene: TRBV20-1; d_gene: -; j_gene: TRBJ2-1; CDR3aa: CSASNVVSSYNEQFF; CDR3nt: TGCAGTGCTAGTAATGTGGTTAGCTCCTACAATGAGCAGTTCTTC
abundance: -; v_gene: TRBV4-2; d_gene: TRBD2; j_gene: TRBJ2-3; CDR3aa: CASSPGTSGRFMGDTQYF; CDR3nt: TGTGCCAGCAGTCCTGGGACTAGCGGGAGGTTTATGGGAGATACGCAGTATTTT
abundance: -; v_gene: TRBV20-1; d_gene: -; j_gene: TRBJ2-7; CDR3aa: CSASPAGNRDEQYF; CDR3nt: TGCAGTGCTAGCCCTGCGGGGAATCGCGACGAGCAGTACTTC
abundance: -; v_gene: TRBV21-1; d_gene: -; j_gene: TRBJ2-7; CDR3aa: CASSKNPTRDRGFEQYF; CDR3nt: TGTGCCAGCAGCAAAAACCCTACCCGGGACAGGGGGTTCGAGCAGTACTTC
abundance: few; v_gene: TRBV25-1; d_gene: TRBD1; j_gene: TRBJ2-1; CDR3aa: CASRRSDREPYNEQFF; CDR3nt: TGTGCCAGCAGAAGGAGCGACAGGGAGCCCTACAATGAGCAGTTCTTC
abundance: many; v_gene: TRBV27; d_gene: TRBD1; j_gene: TRBJ1-2; CDR3aa: CASSLLSSGTGVGYTF; CDR3nt: TGTGCCAGCAGTTTGTTATCCTCCGGGACAGGGGTTGGCTACACCTTC
abundance: -; v_gene: TRBV27; d_gene: -; j_gene: TRBJ1-3; CDR3aa: CASSGSGNTIYF; CDR3nt: TGTGCCAGCAGTGGCTCTGGAAACACCATATATTTT
abundance: few; v_gene: TRBV4-3; d_gene: TRBD2; j_gene: TRBJ2-3; CDR3aa: CASSQGTSGSDTQYF; CDR3nt: TGCGCCAGCAGCCAAGGGACTAGCGGGAGTGATACGCAGTATTTT
abundance: few; v_gene: TRBV20-1; d_gene: -; j_gene: TRBJ2-3; CDR3aa: CSANNAGATDTQYF; CDR3nt: TGCAGTGCTAACAACGCAGGAGCCACAGATACGCAGTATTTT
abundance: -; v_gene: TRBV3-1; d_gene: -; j_gene: TRBJ2-3; CDR3aa: CASSPRQYTSTDTQYF; CDR3nt: TGTGCCAGCAGCCCTAGACAGTACACCTCCACAGATACGCAGTATTTT
abundance: many; v_gene: TRBV10-2; d_gene: TRBD2; j_gene: TRBJ2-3; CDR3aa: CASSFSRGGSTDTQYF; CDR3nt: TGCGCCAGCAGTTTCAGCCGGGGGGGTAGCACAGATACGCAGTATTTT
abundance: many; v_gene: TRBV20-1; d_gene: -; j_gene: TRBJ2-5; CDR3aa: CSALFFAGISETQYF; CDR3nt: TGCAGTGCGCTTTTTTTCGCGGGGATCTCAGAGACCCAGTACTTC
abundance: few; v_gene: TRBV29-1; d_gene: -; j_gene: TRBJ1-2; CDR3aa: CSVSGGAGDYGYTF; CDR3nt: TGCAGCGTTTCAGGAGGGGCCGGTGACTATGGCTACACCTTC
abundance: -; v_gene: TRBV6-2/TRBV6-3; d_gene: -; j_gene: TRBJ2-3; CDR3aa: CASSPGTSPNTQYF; CDR3nt: TGTGCCAGCAGTCCCGGGACTTCCCCGAATACGCAGTATTTT
abundance: -; v_gene: TRBV12-3/TRBV12-4; d_gene: -; j_gene: TRBJ2-3; CDR3aa: CASSSVGTDTQYF; CDR3nt: TGTGCCAGCAGTAGCGTCGGAACAGATACGCAGTATTTT
abundance: few; v_gene: TRBV28; d_gene: TRBD2; j_gene: TRBJ2-7; CDR3aa: CASSSLPGTSGRAMRAYEQYF; CDR3nt: TGTGCCAGCAGTTCACTCCCCGGGACTAGCGGGAGGGCCATGAGAGCCTACGAGCAGTACTTC
abundance: -; v_gene: TRBV6-2/TRBV6-3; d_gene: -; j_gene: TRBJ2-5; CDR3aa: CASALTETQYF; CDR3nt: TGTGCCAGCGCGCTTACGGAGACCCAGTACTTC
abundance: once; v_gene: TRBV24-1; d_gene: -; j_gene: TRBJ2-6; CDR3aa: CATSGARASGANVLTF; CDR3nt: TGTGCCACCAGTGGAGCCCGGGCTTCCGGGGCCAACGTCCTGACTTTC
abundance: few; v_gene: TRBV4-2; d_gene: -; j_gene: TRBJ1-4; CDR3aa: CASSQGSSKNEKLFF; CDR3nt: TGTGCCAGCAGCCAAGGCAGTTCAAAGAATGAAAAACTGTTTTTT
abundance: -; v_gene: TRBV25-1; d_gene: TRBD1; j_gene: TRBJ1-2; CDR3aa: CASSSVTGTGYTF; CDR3nt: TGTGCCAGCAGCTCCGTGACAGGGACAGGCTACACCTTC
abundance: -; v_gene: TRBV7-2; d_gene: -; j_gene: TRBJ2-1; CDR3aa: CASSPGTPFNEQFF; CDR3nt: TGTGCCAGCAGCCCCGGGACCCCGTTCAATGAGCAGTTCTTC
abundance: few; v_gene: TRBV10-2; d_gene: -; j_gene: TRBJ1-1; CDR3aa: CASRNRWNTEAFF; CDR3nt: TGCGCCAGCAGAAACAGATGGAACACTGAAGCTTTCTTT
abundance: -; v_gene: TRBV6-2/TRBV6-3; d_gene: -; j_gene: TRBJ2-3; CDR3aa: CASSVRTDTQYF; CDR3nt: TGTGCCAGCAGTGTTAGGACAGACACGCAGTATTTT
abundance: few; v_gene: TRBV6-7; d_gene: -; j_gene: TRBJ2-7; CDR3aa: CASSYSTRDNTYEQYF; CDR3nt: TGTGCCAGCAGTTACTCGACCCGGGACAACACCTACGAGCAGTACTTC
abundance: few; v_gene: TRBV9; d_gene: -; j_gene: TRBJ2-6; CDR3aa: CASSVVSVTGANVLTF; CDR3nt: TGTGCCAGCAGCGTAGTATCGGTAACTGGGGCCAACGTCCTGACTTTC
abundance: many; v_gene: TRBV5-1; d_gene: TRBD2; j_gene: TRBJ2-1; CDR3aa: CASSTGLAGRYEQFF; CDR3nt: TGCGCCAGCAGCACGGGACTAGCGGGGAGGTATGAGCAGTTCTTC
abundance: few; v_gene: TRBV6-2/TRBV6-3; d_gene: TRBD1; j_gene: TRBJ1-2; CDR3aa: CASRGTGAFNYGYTF; CDR3nt: TGTGCCAGCAGGGGGACAGGAGCTTTTAACTATGGCTACACCTTC
abundance: -; v_gene: TRBV12-3/TRBV12-4; d_gene: -; j_gene: TRBJ2-7; CDR3aa: CASRGGVRYEQYF; CDR3nt: TGTGCCAGCAGGGGCGGGGTGCGGTACGAGCAGTACTTC
abundance: -; v_gene: TRBV11-2; d_gene: TRBD1; j_gene: TRBJ2-6; CDR3aa: CASSFPKTGQSSGANVLTF; CDR3nt: TGTGCCAGCAGCTTCCCTAAGACAGGGCAAAGCTCTGGGGCCAACGTCCTGACTTTC
abundance: few; v_gene: TRBV6-6; d_gene: TRBD1; j_gene: TRBJ2-5; CDR3aa: CASSTRTGGLGETQYF; CDR3nt: TGTGCCAGCAGTACCCGGACAGGGGGCTTGGGAGAGACCCAGTACTTC
abundance: -; v_gene: TRBV4-3; d_gene: -; j_gene: TRBJ2-7; CDR3aa: CASSLESRSPLYEQYF; CDR3nt: TGCGCCAGCAGTCTAGAATCTAGAAGTCCCCTCTACGAGCAGTACTTC
abundance: few; v_gene: TRBV4-2; d_gene: -; j_gene: TRBJ1-2; CDR3aa: CASSQDSGVLYGYTF; CDR3nt: TGTGCCAGCAGCCAAGATTCGGGGGTCCTCTATGGCTACACCTTC
abundance: few; v_gene: TRBV5-1; d_gene: TRBD1; j_gene: TRBJ1-2; CDR3aa: CASSPGTAGGNYGYTF; CDR3nt: TGCGCCAGCAGCCCGGGGACAGCCGGAGGCAACTATGGCTACACCTTC
abundance: -; v_gene: TRBV24-1; d_gene: TRBD2; j_gene: TRBJ2-5; CDR3aa: CAIDPGGGVLETQYF; CDR3nt: TGTGCCATCGATCCGGGGGGAGGCGTTTTAGAGACCCAGTACTTC
abundance: many; v_gene: TRBV20-1; d_gene: -; j_gene: TRBJ2-3; CDR3aa: CSADPRNPDTQYF; CDR3nt: TGCAGTGCGGACCCTAGAAATCCCGATACGCAGTATTTT
abundance: -; v_gene: TRBV6-2/TRBV6-3; d_gene: TRBD1; j_gene: TRBJ1-2; CDR3aa: CASRLRTGRYGYTF; CDR3nt: TGTGCCAGCAGACTAAGGACAGGGCGTTATGGCTACACCTTC
abundance: few; v_gene: TRBV7-2; d_gene: TRBD2; j_gene: TRBJ2-5; CDR3aa: CASSSGLAGEQYF; CDR3nt: TGTGCCAGCAGCTCGGGACTAGCGGGAGAGCAGTACTTC
abundance: few; v_gene: TRBV6-2/TRBV6-3; d_gene: TRBD2; j_gene: TRBJ2-3; CDR3aa: CASRKLAGVDTQYF; CDR3nt: TGTGCCAGCAGAAAACTAGCGGGAGTTGATACGCAGTATTTT
abundance: -; v_gene: TRBV10-3; d_gene: -; j_gene: TRBJ2-7; CDR3aa: CAISESEVVLYEQYF; CDR3nt: TGTGCCATCAGTGAGTCGGAGGTGGTCCTATACGAGCAGTACTTC
abundance: few; v_gene: TRBV5-1; d_gene: -; j_gene: TRBJ2-3; CDR3aa: CASSLAPTKRTSTDTQYF; CDR3nt: TGCGCCAGCAGCTTGGCCCCCACCAAGAGAACTAGCACAGATACGCAGTATTTT
abundance: -; v_gene: TRBV20-1; d_gene: TRBD2; j_gene: TRBJ2-3; CDR3aa: CSAREGRGFADTQYF; CDR3nt: TGCAGTGCTAGAGAGGGGAGGGGTTTCGCAGATACGCAGTATTTT
abundance: -; v_gene: TRBV7-2; d_gene: -; j_gene: TRBJ1-6; CDR3aa: CASSPAHIDNSPLHF; CDR3nt: TGTGCCAGCAGCCCAGCCCACATAGATAATTCACCCCTCCACTTT
abundance: -; v_gene: TRBV29-1; d_gene: -; j_gene: TRBJ1-1; CDR3aa: CSVVSGLGTEAFF; CDR3nt: TGCAGCGTTGTTTCCGGGCTCGGCACTGAAGCTTTCTTT
abundance: -; v_gene: TRBV6-2/TRBV6-3; d_gene: -; j_gene: TRBJ2-1; CDR3aa: CASRWKWGNEQFF; CDR3nt: TGTGCCAGCAGGTGGAAATGGGGCAATGAGCAGTTCTTC
abundance: -; v_gene: TRBV30; d_gene: -; j_gene: TRBJ2-6; CDR3aa: CAWTAGANVLTF; CDR3nt: TGTGCCTGGACAGCTGGGGCCAACGTCCTGACTTTC
abundance: -; v_gene: TRBV6-6; d_gene: TRBD1; j_gene: TRBJ2-1; CDR3aa: CAVSADRAGEQFF; CDR3nt: TGTGCCGTTTCGGCGGACAGGGCGGGTGAGCAGTTCTTC
abundance: -; v_gene: TRBV7-2; d_gene: -; j_gene: TRBJ2-5; CDR3aa: CASSPAVQGLETQYF; CDR3nt: TGTGCCAGCAGCCCAGCGGTGCAGGGGCTGGAGACCCAGTACTTC
abundance: -; v_gene: TRBV20-1; d_gene: TRBD2; j_gene: TRBJ2-5; CDR3aa: CSAKRLAGRGNEQYF; CDR3nt: TGCAGTGCTAAACGACTAGCGGGAAGGGGCAATGAGCAGTACTTC
abundance: -; v_gene: TRBV28; d_gene: -; j_gene: TRBJ2-2; CDR3aa: CASIPADRNTGELFF; CDR3nt: TGTGCCAGCATACCCGCAGACAGGAACACCGGGGAGCTGTTTTTT